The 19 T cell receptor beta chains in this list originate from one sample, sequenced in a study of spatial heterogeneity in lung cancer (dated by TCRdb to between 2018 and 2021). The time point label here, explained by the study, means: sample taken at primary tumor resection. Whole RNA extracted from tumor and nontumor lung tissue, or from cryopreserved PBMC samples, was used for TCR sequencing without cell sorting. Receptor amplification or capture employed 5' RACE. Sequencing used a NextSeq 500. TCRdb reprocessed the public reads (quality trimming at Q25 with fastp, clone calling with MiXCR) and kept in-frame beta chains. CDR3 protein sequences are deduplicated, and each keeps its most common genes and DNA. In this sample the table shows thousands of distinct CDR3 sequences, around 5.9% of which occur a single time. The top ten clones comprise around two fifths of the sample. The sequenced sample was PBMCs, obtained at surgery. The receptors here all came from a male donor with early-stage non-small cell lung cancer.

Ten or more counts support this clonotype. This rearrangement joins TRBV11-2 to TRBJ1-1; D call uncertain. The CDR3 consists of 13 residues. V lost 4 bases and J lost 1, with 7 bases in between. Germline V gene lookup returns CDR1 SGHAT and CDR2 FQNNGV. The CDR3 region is CASSSRQNTEAFF. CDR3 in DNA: TGTGCCAGCAGCTCCCGCCAGAACACTGAAGCTTTCTTT.

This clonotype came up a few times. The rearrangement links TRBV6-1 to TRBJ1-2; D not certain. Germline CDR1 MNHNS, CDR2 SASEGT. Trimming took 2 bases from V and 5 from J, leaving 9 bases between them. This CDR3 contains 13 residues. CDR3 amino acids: CASSESRLYGYTF. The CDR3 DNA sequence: TGTGCCAGCAGTGAATCGCGGTTATATGGCTACACCTTC.

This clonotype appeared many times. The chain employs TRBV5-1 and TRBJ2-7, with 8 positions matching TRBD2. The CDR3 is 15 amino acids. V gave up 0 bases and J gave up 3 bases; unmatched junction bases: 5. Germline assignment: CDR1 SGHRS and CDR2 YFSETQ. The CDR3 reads CASSLAFSGVYEQYF. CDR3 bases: TGCGCCAGCAGCTTGGCGTTTAGCGGGGTCTACGAGCAGTACTTC.

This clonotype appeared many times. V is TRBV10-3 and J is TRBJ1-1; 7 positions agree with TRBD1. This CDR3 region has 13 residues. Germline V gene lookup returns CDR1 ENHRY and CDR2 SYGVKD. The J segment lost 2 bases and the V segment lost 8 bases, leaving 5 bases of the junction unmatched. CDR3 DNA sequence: TGTGCCATCGGGACAGCCTCAAACACTGAAGCTTTCTTT. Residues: CAIGTASNTEAFF.

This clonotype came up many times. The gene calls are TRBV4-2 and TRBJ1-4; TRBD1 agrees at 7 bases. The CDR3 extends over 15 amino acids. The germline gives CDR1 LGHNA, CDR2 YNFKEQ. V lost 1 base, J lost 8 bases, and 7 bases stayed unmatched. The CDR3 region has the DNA TGTGCCAGCAGCCAAGCACGGGGACAGCCAGAAAAACTGTTTTTT. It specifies CASSQARGQPEKLFF.

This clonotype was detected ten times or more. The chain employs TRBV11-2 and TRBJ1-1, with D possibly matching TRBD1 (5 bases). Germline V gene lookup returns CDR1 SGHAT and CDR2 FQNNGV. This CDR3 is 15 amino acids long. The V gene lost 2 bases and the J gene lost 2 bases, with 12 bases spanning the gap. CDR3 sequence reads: CASSLPATVNTEAFF. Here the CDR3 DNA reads TGTGCCAGCAGCTTACCCGCGACAGTTAACACTGAAGCTTTCTTT.

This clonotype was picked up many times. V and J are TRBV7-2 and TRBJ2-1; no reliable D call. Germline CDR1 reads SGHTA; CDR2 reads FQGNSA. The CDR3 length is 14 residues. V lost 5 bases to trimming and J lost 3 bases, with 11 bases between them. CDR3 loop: CASSPNTLYNEQFF. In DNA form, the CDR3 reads TGTGCCAGCAGCCCCAATACACTCTACAATGAGCAGTTCTTC.

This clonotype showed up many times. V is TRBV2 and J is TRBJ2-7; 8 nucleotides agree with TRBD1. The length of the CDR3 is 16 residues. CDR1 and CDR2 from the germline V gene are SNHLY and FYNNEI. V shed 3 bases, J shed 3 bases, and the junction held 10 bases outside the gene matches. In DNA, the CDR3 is TGTGCCAGCAGTGACGTCGGACAGGGAGCCCACTACGAGCAGTACTTC. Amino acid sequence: CASSDVGQGAHYEQYF.

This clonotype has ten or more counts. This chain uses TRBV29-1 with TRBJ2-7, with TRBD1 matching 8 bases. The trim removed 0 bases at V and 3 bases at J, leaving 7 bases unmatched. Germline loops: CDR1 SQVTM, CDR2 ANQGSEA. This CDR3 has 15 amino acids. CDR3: CSVEDRGQAVYEQYF. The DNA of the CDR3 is TGCAGCGTTGAAGATCGGGGACAGGCGGTCTACGAGCAGTACTTC.

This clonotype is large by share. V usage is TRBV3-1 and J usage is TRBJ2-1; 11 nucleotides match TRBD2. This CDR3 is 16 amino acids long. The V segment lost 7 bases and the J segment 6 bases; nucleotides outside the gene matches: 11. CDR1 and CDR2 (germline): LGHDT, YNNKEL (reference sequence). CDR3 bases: TGTGCCAGCAAACATGCTAGCGGGGGGAGAGGCAATGAGCAGTTCTTC. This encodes CASKHASGGRGNEQFF.

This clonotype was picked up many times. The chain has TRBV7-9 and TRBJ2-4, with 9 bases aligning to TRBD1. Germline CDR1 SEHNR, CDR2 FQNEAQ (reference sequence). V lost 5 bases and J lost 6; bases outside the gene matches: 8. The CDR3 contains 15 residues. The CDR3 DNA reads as TGTGCCAGCAGCCCGTGGACAGGGGACCCAAACATTCAGTACTTC. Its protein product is CASSPWTGDPNIQYF.

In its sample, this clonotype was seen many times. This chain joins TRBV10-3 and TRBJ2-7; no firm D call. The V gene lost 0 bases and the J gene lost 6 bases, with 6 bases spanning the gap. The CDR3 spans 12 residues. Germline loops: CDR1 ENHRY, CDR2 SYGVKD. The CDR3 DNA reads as TGTGCCATCAGTGAGTCCGAGGTCGAGCAGTACTTC. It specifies CAISESEVEQYF.

The DNA of the CDR3 is TGCGCCAGCAGCTTGGCCGGACAGGGACATCAGCCCCAGCATTTT. Translation: CASSLAGQGHQPQHF. V usage is TRBV5-1 and J usage is TRBJ1-5, with 8 bases aligning to TRBD1. V trimming: 0 bases; J trimming: 5 bases; junction bases outside the gene matches: 4. There are 15 residues in the CDR3. Germline assignment: CDR1 SGHRS and CDR2 YFSETQ.

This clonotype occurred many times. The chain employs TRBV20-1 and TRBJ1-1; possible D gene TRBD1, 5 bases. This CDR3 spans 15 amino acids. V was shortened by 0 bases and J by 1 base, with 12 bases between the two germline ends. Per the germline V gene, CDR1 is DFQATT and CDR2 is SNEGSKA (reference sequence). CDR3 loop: CSARDLMGGNTEAFF. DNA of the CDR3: TGCAGTGCTAGAGATTTAATGGGGGGGAACACTGAAGCTTTCTTT.

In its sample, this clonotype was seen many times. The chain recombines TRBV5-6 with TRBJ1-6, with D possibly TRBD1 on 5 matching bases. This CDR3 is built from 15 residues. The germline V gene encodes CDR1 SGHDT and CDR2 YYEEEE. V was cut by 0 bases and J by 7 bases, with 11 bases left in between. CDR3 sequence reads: CASSLARGVNSPLHF. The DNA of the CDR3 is TGTGCCAGCAGCTTGGCCCGGGGGGTCAATTCACCCCTCCACTTT.

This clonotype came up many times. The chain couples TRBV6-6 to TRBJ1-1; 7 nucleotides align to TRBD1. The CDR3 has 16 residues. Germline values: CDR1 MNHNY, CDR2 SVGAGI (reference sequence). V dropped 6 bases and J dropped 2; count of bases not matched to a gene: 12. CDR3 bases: TGTGCCAGCAGGCGCCCGGTGGGACAGCTTAACACTGAAGCTTTCTTT. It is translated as CASRRPVGQLNTEAFF.

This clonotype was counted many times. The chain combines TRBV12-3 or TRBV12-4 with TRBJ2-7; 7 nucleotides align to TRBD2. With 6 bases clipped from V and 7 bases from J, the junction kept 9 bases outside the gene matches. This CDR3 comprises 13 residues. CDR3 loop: CASSQSGDWEQYF. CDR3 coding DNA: TGTGCCAGCAGCCAAAGCGGGGATTGGGAGCAGTACTTC.

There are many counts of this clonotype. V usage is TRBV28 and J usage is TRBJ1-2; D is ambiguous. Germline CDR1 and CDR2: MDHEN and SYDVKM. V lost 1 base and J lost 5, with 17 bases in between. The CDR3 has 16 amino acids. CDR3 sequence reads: CASSLSLDGTAYGYTF. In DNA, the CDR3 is TGTGCCAGCAGTTTATCCCTCGACGGTACTGCTTATGGCTACACCTTC.

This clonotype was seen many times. Here the CDR3 DNA reads TGCAGTGCTAGAGCCGGGACCGGGGAGCTGTTTTTT. It yields the protein CSARAGTGELFF. J is TRBJ2-2 and V is TRBV20-1; D is unresolved. V dropped 1 base and J dropped 5 bases, with 5 bases sitting between them. The germline gives CDR1 DFQATT, CDR2 SNEGSKA (reference sequence). CDR3 length equals 12 residues.